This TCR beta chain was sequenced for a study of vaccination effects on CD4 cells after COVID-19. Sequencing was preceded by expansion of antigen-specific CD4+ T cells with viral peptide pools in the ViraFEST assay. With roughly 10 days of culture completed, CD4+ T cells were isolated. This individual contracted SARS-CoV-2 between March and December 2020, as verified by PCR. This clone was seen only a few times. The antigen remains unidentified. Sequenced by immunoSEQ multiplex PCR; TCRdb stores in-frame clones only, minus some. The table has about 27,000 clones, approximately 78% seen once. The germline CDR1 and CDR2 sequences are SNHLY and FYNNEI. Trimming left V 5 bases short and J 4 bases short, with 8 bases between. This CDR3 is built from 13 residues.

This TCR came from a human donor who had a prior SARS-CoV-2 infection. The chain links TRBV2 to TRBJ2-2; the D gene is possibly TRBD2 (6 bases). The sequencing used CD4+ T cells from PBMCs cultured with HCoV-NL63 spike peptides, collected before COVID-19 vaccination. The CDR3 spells CASSPSVTGELFF. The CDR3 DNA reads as TGTGCCAGCAGTCCTAGCGTCACCGGGGAGCTGTTTTTT.